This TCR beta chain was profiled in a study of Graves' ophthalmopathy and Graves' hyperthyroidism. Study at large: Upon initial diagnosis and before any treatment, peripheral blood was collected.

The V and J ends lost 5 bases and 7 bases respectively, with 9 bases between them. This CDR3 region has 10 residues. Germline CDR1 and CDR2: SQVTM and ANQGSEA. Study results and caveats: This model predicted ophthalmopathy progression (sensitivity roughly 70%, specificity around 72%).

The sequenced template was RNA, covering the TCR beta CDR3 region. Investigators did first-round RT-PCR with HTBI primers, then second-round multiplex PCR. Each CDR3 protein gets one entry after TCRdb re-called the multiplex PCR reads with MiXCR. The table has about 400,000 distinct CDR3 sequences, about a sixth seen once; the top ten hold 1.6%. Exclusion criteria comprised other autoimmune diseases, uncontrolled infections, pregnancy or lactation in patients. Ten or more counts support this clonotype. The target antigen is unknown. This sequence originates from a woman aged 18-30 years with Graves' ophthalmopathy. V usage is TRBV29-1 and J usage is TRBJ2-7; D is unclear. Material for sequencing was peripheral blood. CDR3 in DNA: TGCAGCGTTCGAATGGGGGAGCAGTACTTC. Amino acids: CSVRMGEQYF.